This T cell receptor beta chain was sequenced during a study of T-cell reconstitution after alpha-beta-depleted transplantation in children. This clonotype showed up many times. Its antigen remains unidentified. V lost 1 base to trimming and J lost 0 bases; unmatched junction nucleotides: 3. This CDR3 has 16 residues. In germline, CDR1 is LNHNV, CDR2 YYDKDF (reference sequence). Preparation of the TCRbeta library involved a method that used unique molecular identifiers. MiXCR was run by TCRdb on the PCR reads, yielding one entry per CDR3 protein. The sample includes hundreds of thousands of distinct CDR3 sequences, approximately 13% of them seen just once. Study-wide findings and caveats: TCRbeta diversity was high at day 60 in some patients (a result of surviving recipient T cells and thymic progenitors). Reportedly, alpha-beta T cells present about two months post-transplant originated from several hundred expanded clones of graft origin.

The starting material was PBMCs, mostly from graft donor cells, obtained 360 days after TCRalphabeta/CD19-depleted stem cell transplant. The chain links TRBV15 to TRBJ2-1; TRBD2 matches at 7 bases. This TCR was recovered from a male patient younger than 18 who had a stem cell transplant for acute myeloid leukemia, so the T cells may come from the graft donor. This CDR3 is CATSRVGGSSYNEQFF. CDR3 sequence (DNA): TGTGCCACCAGCAGAGTAGGCGGGAGCTCCTACAATGAGCAGTTCTTC.